The sequence of this T cell receptor beta chain was determined in a study of blood T cell repertoires in COVID-19. Study-wide context: Samples of COVID-19 (acute and convalescent) were obtained from the United States, Italy and Spain.

Those enrolled in Seattle joined during active infection and were followed longitudinally afterward. This CDR3 contains 15 residues. Trimming shortened V by 5 bases and J by 4 bases, and 15 bases separated the two germline ends. The germline gives CDR1 SEHNR, CDR2 FQNEAQ (reference sequence). Source study methods: It was from reference gene primer amplification that nucleated cell counts were estimated. The repertoire was sequenced with immunoSEQ multiplex PCR; TCRdb's copy has only in-frame clones and lacks some. The DNA gave D and trimming, while V, J and clone size come from that table. The profile shows some 140,000 clones, around 85% of them singletons. This clone occurred once.

This TCR came from a man aged 55 to 70 with COVID-19, enrolled during active disease. Sequencing input: peripheral blood. The chain has TRBV7-9 and TRBJ1-5; D unclear. The DNA for the CDR3 is TGTGCCAGCAGCCCGGGTGCGGAACGAAATCAGCCCCAGCATTTT. Amino acid sequence: CASSPGAERNQPQHF.